This T cell receptor beta chain was observed in a study of blood T cell repertoires in COVID-19. Study-level background: Donors in the United States, Italy and Spain gave samples during acute or convalescent COVID-19. The analysed material was cDNA or gDNA that came from T cells, B-cell-depleted T cells, or PBMCs.

Germline CDR1 reads WNHNN; CDR2 reads SYGVQD (reference sequence). The CDR3 is 14 residues long. Trimming removed 3 bases at V and 2 bases at J, with 10 bases between. How the authors handled the data: Estimated nucleated cell counts came from reference gene primer amplification. Here immunoSEQ multiplex PCR was the method, and the copy in TCRdb shows in-frame clones only, minus some. The DNA was the basis for D and trimming; V, J and clone size are from that table. The sample includes around 67,000 clones, roughly 81% of them seen just once. The sample comprised peripheral blood. The V and J genes are TRBV10-1 and TRBJ2-5; D remains unclear. The receptor was isolated from a human donor in a cohort sampled during active COVID-19. CDR3 residues: CASSDEEAQETQYF. The CDR3, as DNA: TGCGCCAGCAGTGATGAAGAAGCTCAAGAGACCCAGTACTTC.